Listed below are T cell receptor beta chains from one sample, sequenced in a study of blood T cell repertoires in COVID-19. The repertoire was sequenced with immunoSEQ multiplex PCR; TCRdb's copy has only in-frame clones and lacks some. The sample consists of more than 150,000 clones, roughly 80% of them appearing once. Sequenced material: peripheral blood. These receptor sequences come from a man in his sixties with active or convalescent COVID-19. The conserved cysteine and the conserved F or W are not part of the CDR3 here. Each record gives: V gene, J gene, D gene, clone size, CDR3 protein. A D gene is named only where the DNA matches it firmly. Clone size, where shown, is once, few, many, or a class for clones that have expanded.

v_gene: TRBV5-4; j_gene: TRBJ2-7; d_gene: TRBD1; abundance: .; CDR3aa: ASSVGQGAYEQY
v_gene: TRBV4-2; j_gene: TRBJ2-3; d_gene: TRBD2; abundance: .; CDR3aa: ASSQDWLAGGPRADTQY
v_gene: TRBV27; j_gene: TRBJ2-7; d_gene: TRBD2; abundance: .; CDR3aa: ASSTRTSGIDEQY
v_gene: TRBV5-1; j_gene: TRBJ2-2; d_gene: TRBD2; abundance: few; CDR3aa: ASSSGTSGSGELF
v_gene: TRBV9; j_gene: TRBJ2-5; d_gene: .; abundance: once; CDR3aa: ASSLPGGKKETQY
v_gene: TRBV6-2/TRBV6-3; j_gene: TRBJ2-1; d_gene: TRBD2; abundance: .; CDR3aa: ASSSGLAGVRRDEQF
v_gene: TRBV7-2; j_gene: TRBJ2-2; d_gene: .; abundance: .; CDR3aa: ASSRPRGGKGGGELF
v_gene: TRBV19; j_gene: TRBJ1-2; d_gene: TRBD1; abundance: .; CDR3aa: ASSHGQANYGYT
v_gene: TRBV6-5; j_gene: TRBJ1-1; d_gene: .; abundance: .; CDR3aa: ASSYAVTGTEAF
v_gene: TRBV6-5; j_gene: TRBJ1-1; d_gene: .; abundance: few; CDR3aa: ASSSAGNTEAF
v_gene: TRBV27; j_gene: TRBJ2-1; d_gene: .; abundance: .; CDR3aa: ASSLRGVFSNEQF
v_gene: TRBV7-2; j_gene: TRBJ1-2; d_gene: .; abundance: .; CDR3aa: ASSPLQGVYGYT
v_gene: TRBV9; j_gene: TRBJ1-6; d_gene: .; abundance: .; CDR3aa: ASSVATGSGSPLH
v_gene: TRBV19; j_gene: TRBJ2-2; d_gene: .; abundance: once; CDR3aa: ASSMLRIGAGELF
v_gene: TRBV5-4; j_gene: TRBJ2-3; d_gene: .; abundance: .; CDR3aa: ASSPSGGSTDTQY
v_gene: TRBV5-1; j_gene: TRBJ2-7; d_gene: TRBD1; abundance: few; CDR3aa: ASSSRLRTGVNEQY
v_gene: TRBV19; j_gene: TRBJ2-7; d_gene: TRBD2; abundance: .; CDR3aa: ASKPGTSGRYEQY
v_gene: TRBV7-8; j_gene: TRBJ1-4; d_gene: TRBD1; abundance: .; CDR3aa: ASSRRRDRGKVNEKLF
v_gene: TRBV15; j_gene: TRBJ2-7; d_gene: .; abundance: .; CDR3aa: ATSQGRYEQY
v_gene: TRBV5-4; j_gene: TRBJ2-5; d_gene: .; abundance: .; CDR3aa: ASSFQGSRKTQY
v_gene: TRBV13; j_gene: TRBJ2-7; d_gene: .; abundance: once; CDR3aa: ASSLFTNYEQY
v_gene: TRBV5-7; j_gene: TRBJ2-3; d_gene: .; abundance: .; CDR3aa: ASLRVCSTDTQY
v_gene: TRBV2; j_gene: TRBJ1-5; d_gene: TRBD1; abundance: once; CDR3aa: ASRAGTGIQPQH
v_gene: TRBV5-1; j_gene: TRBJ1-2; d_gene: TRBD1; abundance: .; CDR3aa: ASSAEATGGIFGYT
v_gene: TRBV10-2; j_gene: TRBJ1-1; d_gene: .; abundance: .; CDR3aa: ASSESMGQGYTEAF
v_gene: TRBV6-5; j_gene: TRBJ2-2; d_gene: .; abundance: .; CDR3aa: ASSYRGGAGAGELF
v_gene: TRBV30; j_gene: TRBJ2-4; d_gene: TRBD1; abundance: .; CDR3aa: AWSTGTGFGAKNIQY
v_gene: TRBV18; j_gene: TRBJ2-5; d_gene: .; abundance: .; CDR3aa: ASSPPSLQETQY
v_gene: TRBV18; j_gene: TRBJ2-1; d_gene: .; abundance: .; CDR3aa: ASSRGTPAHNEQF
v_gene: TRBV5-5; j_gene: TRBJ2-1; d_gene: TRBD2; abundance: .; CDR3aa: ASSIAGGGYNEQF
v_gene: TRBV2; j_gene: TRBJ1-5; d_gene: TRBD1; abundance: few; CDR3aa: ASSVRQGALNQPQH
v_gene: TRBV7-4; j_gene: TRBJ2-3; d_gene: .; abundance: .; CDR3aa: ATSPVGSGNGMRRDTQY
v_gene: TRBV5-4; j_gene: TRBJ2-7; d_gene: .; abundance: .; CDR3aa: ASSSGRDRISYEQY
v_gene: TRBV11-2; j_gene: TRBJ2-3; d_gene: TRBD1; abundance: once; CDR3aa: ASSLGGQRSTDTQY
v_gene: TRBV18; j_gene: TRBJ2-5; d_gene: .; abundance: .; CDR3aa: ASSPTGRETQY
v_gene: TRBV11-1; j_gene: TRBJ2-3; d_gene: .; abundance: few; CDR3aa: ASSPRLTASTDTQY